This T cell receptor beta chain is drawn from a study of blood T cell repertoires in COVID-19. Per the original data handling: From reference gene primer amplification, estimates of nucleated cell counts were derived. Repertoires were generated with immunoSEQ multiplex PCR, while TCRdb's copy carries only in-frame clones and drops some. D and trimming come from the DNA, and the V and J calls and clone size come from that table. Among over 250,000 clones listed, around 88% were seen once. V shed 2 bases and J shed 5 bases, with 22 bases lying between them. Germline V gene lookup returns CDR1 MGHRA and CDR2 YSYEKL. This CDR3 region has 18 residues. Seattle's enrolled individuals joined amid active infection and were then monitored longitudinally.

The sample consisted of peripheral blood. The chain recombines TRBV4-1 with TRBJ1-3; D perhaps matches TRBD1 (5 bases). The source is a woman between 65 and 79 years old with COVID-19, enrolled during active disease. CDR3 protein: CASSQYERGSGYRNTIYF. CDR3 in DNA: TGCGCCAGCAGCCAATACGAACGGGGGTCGGGATACAGAAACACCATATATTTT.